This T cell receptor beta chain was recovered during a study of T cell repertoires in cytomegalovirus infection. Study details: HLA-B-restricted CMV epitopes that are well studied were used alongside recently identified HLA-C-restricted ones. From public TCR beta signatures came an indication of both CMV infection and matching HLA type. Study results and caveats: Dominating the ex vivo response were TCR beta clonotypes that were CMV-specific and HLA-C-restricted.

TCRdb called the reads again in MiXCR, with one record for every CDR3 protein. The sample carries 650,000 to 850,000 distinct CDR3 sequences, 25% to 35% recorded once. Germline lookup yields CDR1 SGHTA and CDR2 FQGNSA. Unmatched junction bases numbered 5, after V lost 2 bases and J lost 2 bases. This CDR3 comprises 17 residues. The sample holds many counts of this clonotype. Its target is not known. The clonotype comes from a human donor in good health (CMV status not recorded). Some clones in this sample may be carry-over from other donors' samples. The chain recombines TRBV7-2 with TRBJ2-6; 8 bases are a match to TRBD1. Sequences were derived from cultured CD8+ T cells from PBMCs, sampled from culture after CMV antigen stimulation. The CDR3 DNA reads TGTGCCAGCAGCTTAAGCAGGGGGCAGGCTGGGGCCAACGTCCTGACTTTC. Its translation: CASSLSRGQAGANVLTF.